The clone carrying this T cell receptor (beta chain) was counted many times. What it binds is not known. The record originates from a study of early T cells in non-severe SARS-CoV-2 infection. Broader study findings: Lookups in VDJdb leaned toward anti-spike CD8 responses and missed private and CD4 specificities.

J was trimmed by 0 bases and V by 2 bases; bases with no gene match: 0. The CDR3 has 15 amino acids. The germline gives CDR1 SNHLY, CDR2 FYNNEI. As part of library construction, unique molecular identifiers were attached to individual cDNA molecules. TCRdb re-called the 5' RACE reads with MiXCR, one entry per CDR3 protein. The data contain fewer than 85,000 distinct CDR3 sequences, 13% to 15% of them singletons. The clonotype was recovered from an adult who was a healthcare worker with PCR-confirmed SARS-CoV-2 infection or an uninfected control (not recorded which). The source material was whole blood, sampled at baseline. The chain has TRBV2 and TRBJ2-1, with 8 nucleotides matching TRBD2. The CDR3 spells CASSESGSSYNEQFF. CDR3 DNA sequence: TGTGCCAGCAGTGAAAGCGGGAGCTCCTACAATGAGCAGTTCTTC.